This T cell receptor beta chain was recovered during a study of neurological immune-mediated disorders. Notes on the study in general: None of the CDR3 amino acid sequences of expanded clones recurred across subjects, suggesting private repertoires in all groups.

5'RACE with 10-nucleotide random UMIs generated the cDNA. TCRdb called the 5' RACE reads again in MiXCR, with one record for every CDR3 protein. The sample records approximately 80,000 distinct CDR3 sequences, roughly 4.3% being singletons. This clonotype was found many times. Its matching antigen is unknown. The V end was cut by 1 base, the J end by 11 bases, with 18 bases between. This CDR3 comprises 15 residues. The germline V gene has CDR1 DFQATT and CDR2 SNEGSKA (reference sequence). The time point denotes: longitudinal time-point 3. The TCR was taken from a woman aged 60-70 years with multiple sclerosis. Sequencing used PBMCs. V is TRBV20-1 and J is TRBJ1-6; D gene unclear. The CDR3 loop reads CSARVIPGGSTPLHF. The CDR3 region has the DNA TGCAGTGCTAGAGTAATCCCTGGTGGGAGCACACCCCTCCACTTT.